Shown below are 20 T cell receptor beta chains from a single sample sequenced in a study of T cell responses to AZD1222 COVID-19 vaccine. Data came from immunoSEQ multiplex PCR; TCRdb stores just in-frame clones and leaves some out. Of 90,000 to 150,000 clones listed, around 90% are singletons. Sequenced here: peripheral blood, sampled 28 days after the second AZD1222 dose. Source of these receptors: an adult who received the AZD1222 COVID-19 vaccine.

As DNA, the CDR3 is TGCAGTGCTAGTCGGTCGGCTAGCGGGAGCGACGAGCAGTACTTC. Its translation is CSASRSASGSDEQYF. The chain uses TRBV20-1 and TRBJ2-7, with 10 bases matching TRBD2. V was pared by 3 bases and J by 5 bases, with 10 bases of the junction left unmatched. CDR3 size: 15 residues. Germline V gene sequence: CDR1 DFQATT, CDR2 SNEGSKA (reference sequence).

The V call is TRBV6-4, the J call TRBJ2-2; 8 nucleotides line up with TRBD1. The CDR3 has 15 residues. CDR1 and CDR2 (germline): MRHNA, SNTAGT. The ends lost 6 bases at V and 1 base at J; junction bases unmatched: 4. CDR3 residues: CASRGTGLNTGELFF. The DNA of the CDR3 is TGTGCCAGCAGAGGGACAGGACTGAACACCGGGGAGCTGTTTTTT.

The chain recombines TRBV24-1 with TRBJ1-5, with 9 bases identical to TRBD1. With 2 bases clipped from V and 5 bases from J, the junction kept 9 bases outside the gene matches. Germline loops: CDR1 KGHDR, CDR2 SFDVKD. The CDR3 is made up of 17 amino acids. CDR3 in amino acids: CATSDSGTGRSDQPQHF. Written as DNA, the CDR3 is TGTGCCACCAGTGATTCCGGGACAGGGAGGAGTGATCAGCCCCAGCATTTT.

This rearrangement joins TRBV6-1 to TRBJ2-3; D might be TRBD1 or TRBD2, each matching 5 bases. Germline CDR1 MNHNS, CDR2 SASEGT. The CDR3 runs to 14 residues. V was pared by 7 bases and J by 5 bases, with 16 bases between. For the CDR3, the DNA is TGTGCCAGCACCAGAGGGGCCCCGGGAGATACGCAGTATTTT. As protein: CASTRGAPGDTQYF.

The rearrangement joins TRBV7-8 to TRBJ1-2; TRBD1 matches at 9 bases. Germline lookup yields CDR1 SGHVS and CDR2 FQNEAQ. V lost 1 base and J lost 3; bases outside the gene matches: 9. The CDR3 contains 17 residues. CDR3 amino acids: CASSLGGGTGRHYGYTF. CDR3 sequence (DNA): TGTGCCAGCAGCTTAGGGGGCGGGACAGGGAGGCACTATGGCTACACCTTC.

This sequence joins TRBV28 and TRBJ2-1; TRBD2 aligns across 8 bases. The ends lost 6 bases at V and 8 bases at J; junction bases unmatched: 9. The CDR3 is made up of 14 amino acids. Germline CDR1 and CDR2: MDHEN and SYDVKM. CDR3 residues: CASSPGTSYDEQFF. CDR3 DNA: TGTGCCAGCAGCCCCGGGACTAGTTACGATGAGCAGTTCTTC.

This clone was seen only once. CDR3 DNA sequence: TGTGCCAGCAGCTTAGCCGGAACCTCTGGAAACACCATATATTTT. Its protein product is CASSLAGTSGNTIYF. The rearrangement joins TRBV13 to TRBJ1-3, with no clear D. Germline lookup yields CDR1 PRHDT and CDR2 FYEKMQ (reference sequence). V lost 1 base and J 0 bases, leaving 7 bases between the germline ends. The CDR3 is made up of 15 amino acids.

The gene calls are TRBV11-2 and TRBJ2-1; TRBD2 aligns across 15 bases. The V segment lost 5 bases and the J segment 9 bases; nucleotides outside the gene matches: 11. The germline gives CDR1 SGHAT, CDR2 FQNNGV. The CDR3 spans 17 residues. In DNA, the CDR3 is TGTGCCAGCAGCACACCCTCGGGACTAGCGGGAGGAGCTGAGCAGTTCTTC. Translating gives CASSTPSGLAGGAEQFF.

This clone was seen once. The CDR3 region has the DNA TGTGCCATCAGTGATTACCGGGAGGGGCAAGGGTCCTATAGCAATCAGCCCCAGCATTTT. Translating it yields CAISDYREGQGSYSNQPQHF. The gene calls are TRBV10-3 and TRBJ1-5, with D possibly matching TRBD1 (5 bases). CDR1 ENHRY and CDR2 SYGVKD come from the germline V gene. Trimming left V 3 bases short and J 0 bases short, with 24 bases between. CDR3 length equals 20 residues.

The chain links TRBV7-2 to TRBJ1-3; tentative D call: TRBD1 (6 bases). V was shortened by 5 bases and J by 0 bases, with 14 bases between the two germline ends. This CDR3 has 16 amino acids. Germline V gene sequence: CDR1 SGHTA, CDR2 FQGNSA. The CDR3 reads CASSRDTRSSGNTIYF. DNA of the CDR3: TGTGCCAGCAGCCGGGACACCCGCTCCTCTGGAAACACCATATATTTT.

V gene TRBV29-1 combines with J gene TRBJ2-3; no firm D call. In germline, CDR1 is SQVTM, CDR2 ANQGSEA. The CDR3 is 9 amino acids. The CDR3 spells CGWGDTQYF. The CDR3 bases are TGCGGGTGGGGAGATACGCAGTATTTT.

The chain couples TRBV7-2 to TRBJ1-1; TRBD1 is a possible D gene (5 bases). The germline CDR1 and CDR2 sequences are SGHTA and FQGNSA. This CDR3 comprises 12 residues. Trimming removed 1 base at V and 7 bases at J, with 7 bases between. The CDR3 loop is CASSLVGGEAFF. For the CDR3, the DNA is TGTGCCAGCAGCTTAGTGGGGGGTGAAGCTTTCTTT.

The chain links TRBV7-3 to TRBJ2-5; TRBD2 matches at 8 bases. This CDR3 region has 15 residues. CDR1 is SGHTA, CDR2 FQGTGA, per germline. The ends lost 4 bases at V and 5 bases at J; junction bases unmatched: 9. In DNA form, the CDR3 reads TGTGCCAGCAGCTCAAGTGAGCGGGGGCGGGAGACCCAGTACTTC. This translates into CASSSSERGRETQYF.

V is TRBV7-3 and J is TRBJ1-1; tentative D call: TRBD1 (5 bases). Germline V lookup: CDR1 SGHTA, CDR2 FQGTGA. V was pared by 3 bases and J by 2 bases, with 7 bases between. The CDR3 has 13 amino acids. The CDR3 nucleotides are TGTGCCAGCAGCTTTCAGGGAAACACTGAAGCTTTCTTT. Protein sequence: CASSFQGNTEAFF.

The CDR3 DNA sequence: TGCGCCAGCAGTCCCAACCCTAGCGGGATTACTCAAGAGACCCAGTACTTC. Translating it yields CASSPNPSGITQETQYF. J is TRBJ2-5 and V is TRBV5-1; 9 bases agree with TRBD2. This CDR3 is 17 amino acids long. Germline CDR1 SGHRS, CDR2 YFSETQ. Germline trimming cut 5 bases from V and 2 bases from J; bases unmatched to any gene: 13.

The chain recombines TRBV20-1 with TRBJ1-2; D is perhaps TRBD1 (5 bases). This CDR3 region has 12 residues. Trimming stripped 3 bases from V and 8 bases from J, with 13 bases between. Germline V gene lookup returns CDR1 DFQATT and CDR2 SNEGSKA (reference sequence). In DNA, the CDR3 is TGCAGTGCTAGTTGGGGGGTGGTGGGCTACACCTTC. This translates into CSASWGVVGYTF.

This chain connects TRBV11-2 to TRBJ1-2; TRBD1 aligns across 11 bases. Trimming took 1 base from V and 4 from J; bases not matched to a gene: 8. CDR3 length equals 17 residues. The germline CDR1 and CDR2 sequences are SGHAT and FQNNGV. CDR3 DNA sequence: TGTGCCAGCAGCTTAGGGACAGGGGGCTCTAAATCCTATGGCTACACCTTC. The encoded protein is CASSLGTGGSKSYGYTF.

CDR3 DNA: TGTGCCACCAGTGTAGGTGGCACTGAAGCTTTCTTT. This encodes CATSVGGTEAFF. This rearrangement joins TRBV24-1 to TRBJ1-1; D uncertain. Germline V gene sequence: CDR1 KGHDR, CDR2 SFDVKD. Trimming left V 5 bases short and J 4 bases short, with 7 bases between. The CDR3 extends over 12 amino acids.

V and J are TRBV10-3 and TRBJ2-2; TRBD2 agrees at 11 bases. The CDR3 extends over 16 amino acids. Trimming took 4 bases from V and 2 from J; bases not matched to a gene: 3. Germline V gene lookup returns CDR1 ENHRY and CDR2 SYGVKD. CDR3 in DNA: TGTGCCATCAGTGTAGCGGGGGGGATCAACACCGGGGAGCTGTTTTTT. This encodes CAISVAGGINTGELFF.

The chain couples TRBV6-5 to TRBJ1-1, with D tentatively TRBD1 (5 bases). Trimming cost V 3 bases and J 6 bases, with 14 bases left between them. Germline lookup yields CDR1 MNHEY and CDR2 SVGAGI. The CDR3 consists of 14 residues. In nucleotides, the CDR3 is TGTGCCAGCAGTTATGAGGCAGGGAAGGCTGAAGCTTTCTTT. It specifies CASSYEAGKAEAFF.